Listed below are T cell receptor beta chains from one sample, sequenced in a study of graft-versus-host responses after intestinal transplantation. For these receptors, no antigen is known. Produced via immunoSEQ multiplex PCR; TCRdb's table is partial and in-frame only. Here the sample spans about 85,000 clones, over 80% being singletons. Sequencing was performed on unstimulated CD8+ T cells sorted from spleen or lymph node cells, taken before intestinal transplant. Receptors originate from a human donor who received an intestinal transplant. Both conserved end residues are part of each CDR3. D genes are given only for firm matches. Some rows mark clone size as missing; the rest say once, few, many or name a class of expanded clone.

D: TRBD2
V: TRBV2
size: .
J: TRBJ2-1
DNA: TGTGCCAGCAGTGAAGCTAGGTTTGTGACTAGCGGGAGGCAGGGGGCCCCCTACAATGAGCAGTTCTTC
CDR3: CASSEARFVTSGRQGAPYNEQFF

D: .
V: TRBV5-1
size: .
J: TRBJ1-2
DNA: TGCGCCAGCGCCTACCCAGGGGATGGGGATGGCTACACCTTC
CDR3: CASAYPGDGDGYTF

D: .
V: TRBV10-3
size: .
J: TRBJ2-2
DNA: TGTGCCATCAGTGATAGGGACCGAGACACCGGGGAGCTGTTTTTT
CDR3: CAISDRDRDTGELFF

D: .
V: TRBV23-1
size: .
J: TRBJ1-1
DNA: TGCGCCAGCAGTCACCCCCAATGGGCCTATGCTTTCTTT
CDR3: CASSHPQWAYAFF

D: .
V: TRBV10-3
size: once
J: TRBJ2-3
DNA: TGTGCCATCACTCGCGGGGAAGGGGACACAGATACGCAGTATTTT
CDR3: CAITRGEGDTDTQYF

D: .
V: TRBV6-1
size: .
J: TRBJ2-7
DNA: TGTGCCAGCAGTGAATTTAAGGGGTCCTACGAGCAGTACTTC
CDR3: CASSEFKGSYEQYF

D: .
V: TRBV28
size: .
J: TRBJ2-7
DNA: TGTGCCATCCGACTGAAAGACTCCTACGAGCAGTACTTC
CDR3: CAIRLKDSYEQYF

D: .
V: TRBV4-1
size: once
J: TRBJ1-2
DNA: TGCGCCAGCAGTGGAAAGGGATGGAACTATGGCTACACCTTC
CDR3: CASSGKGWNYGYTF

D: TRBD2
V: TRBV11-1
size: few
J: TRBJ2-7
DNA: TGTGCCAGCAGCCCCAGCGGGGGGACCTACGAGCAGTACTTC
CDR3: CASSPSGGTYEQYF

D: .
V: TRBV5-6
size: .
J: TRBJ1-6
DNA: TGTGCCAGCACCCTGGCAGGGAGTAATTCACCCCTCCACTTT
CDR3: CASTLAGSNSPLHF

D: TRBD1
V: TRBV4-2
size: .
J: TRBJ1-1
DNA: TGTGCCAGCAGCCTGGAGACAGGGATGGAGGTGGAAGCTTTCTTT
CDR3: CASSLETGMEVEAFF

D: TRBD1
V: TRBV6-1
size: .
J: TRBJ2-7
DNA: TGTGCCAGCAGCTTCGGGGACAGATACGAGCAGTACTTC
CDR3: CASSFGDRYEQYF

D: .
V: TRBV7-9
size: few
J: TRBJ1-1
DNA: TGTGCCAGCGCAGAGGGAGTTGACACTGAAGCTTTCTTT
CDR3: CASAEGVDTEAFF

D: .
V: TRBV9
size: .
J: TRBJ1-4
DNA: TGTGCCAGCAGCGTACGAGGCGCAACTAATGAAAAACTGTTTTTT
CDR3: CASSVRGATNEKLFF

D: TRBD1
V: TRBV6-1
size: .
J: TRBJ2-7
DNA: TGTGCCAGCAGCCTACAGGGGGCAAGTAACGAGCAGTACTTC
CDR3: CASSLQGASNEQYF

D: TRBD1
V: TRBV4-1
size: .
J: TRBJ2-3
DNA: TGCGCCAGCAGCCACGGGACAGGGGGCACAGATACGCAGTATTTT
CDR3: CASSHGTGGTDTQYF

D: .
V: TRBV6-5
size: .
J: TRBJ2-3
DNA: TGTGCCAGCAGTTCAGCAGGGTTCACAGATACGCAGTATTTT
CDR3: CASSSAGFTDTQYF

D: TRBD2
V: TRBV10-3
size: .
J: TRBJ2-2
DNA: TGTGCCATCAGTGTATCCCGGACTAGCGGGAGGGCTGGTGCGAACACCGGGGAGCTGTTTTTT
CDR3: CAISVSRTSGRAGANTGELFF

D: TRBD2
V: TRBV10-3
size: .
J: TRBJ2-7
DNA: TGTGCCATCAATCCCGGGACTAGCGACCCCTACGAGCAGTACTTC
CDR3: CAINPGTSDPYEQYF

D: TRBD2
V: TRBV2
size: medium-sized
J: TRBJ2-5
DNA: TGTGCCAGCAGTGACGGCGGGGGGGCCGCAGAGACCCAGTACTTC
CDR3: CASSDGGGAAETQYF

D: .
V: TRBV15
size: .
J: TRBJ2-7
DNA: TGTGCCACCAGCAGAGATCGAACCTTCCTCACCTACGAGCAGTACTTC
CDR3: CATSRDRTFLTYEQYF

D: .
V: TRBV5-1
size: .
J: TRBJ2-7
DNA: TGCGCCAGCAGCTTCGACCGTAGGGGCTACGAGCAGTACTTC
CDR3: CASSFDRRGYEQYF

D: TRBD2
V: TRBV30
size: .
J: TRBJ2-5
DNA: TGTGCCTGGACGACTAGCGTACAAGAGACCCAGTACTTC
CDR3: CAWTTSVQETQYF

D: .
V: TRBV6-1
size: .
J: TRBJ2-3
DNA: TGTGCCAGCAGTGAGTGGGGGGAGGGCACAGATACGCAGTATTTT
CDR3: CASSEWGEGTDTQYF

D: TRBD2
V: TRBV19
size: .
J: TRBJ2-7
DNA: TGTGCCAGTAGTAGAGGTCCGGGACTAGCGGGTGCCTACGAGCAGTACTTC
CDR3: CASSRGPGLAGAYEQYF

D: TRBD2
V: TRBV4-1
size: once
J: TRBJ2-2
DNA: TGCGCCAGCAGCCAAGGTGTAGCGGGAGTGAGTACCGGGGAGCTGTTTTTT
CDR3: CASSQGVAGVSTGELFF

D: TRBD2
V: TRBV13
size: .
J: TRBJ2-7
DNA: TGTGCCAGCAGCCCCAGCGGGGGGGCCAGTGGCGAGCAGTACTTC
CDR3: CASSPSGGASGEQYF

D: TRBD2
V: TRBV10-3
size: .
J: TRBJ2-3
DNA: TGTGCCATCAGTGCCGCTTCCGGACTAGTCTTCACAGATACGCAGTATTTT
CDR3: CAISAASGLVFTDTQYF

D: TRBD2
V: TRBV29-1
size: .
J: TRBJ2-3
DNA: TGCAGCGCACGAATACTAGCGGGAGGATCATTAGAGACAGATACGCAGTATTTT
CDR3: CSARILAGGSLETDTQYF

D: TRBD1
V: TRBV4-1
size: .
J: TRBJ1-4
DNA: TGCGCCAGCAGCCAACGACAGGGAGTGAATGAAAAACTGTTTTTT
CDR3: CASSQRQGVNEKLFF

D: .
V: TRBV5-6
size: few
J: TRBJ2-7
DNA: TGTGCCAGCAGCTGTCCGGGACCGCTTATTTCCTACGAGCAGTACTTC
CDR3: CASSCPGPLISYEQYF

D: .
V: TRBV6-5
size: .
J: TRBJ2-4
DNA: TGTGCCAGCAGTTACTCGGAGGGGGGAGCGGGAAACATTCAGTACTTC
CDR3: CASSYSEGGAGNIQYF

D: .
V: TRBV4-1
size: .
J: TRBJ2-7
DNA: TGCGCCAGCAGCCCCGGTCAGGATTTCGAGCAGTACTTC
CDR3: CASSPGQDFEQYF

D: .
V: TRBV27
size: few
J: TRBJ2-7
DNA: TGTGCCAGCAGTTATGGGGGCCGCCTTAACGAGCAGTACTTC
CDR3: CASSYGGRLNEQYF

D: TRBD1
V: TRBV5-6
size: .
J: TRBJ1-1
DNA: TGTGCCAGCAGCTTCACCGGGACAGGGGAGACTGAAGCTTTCTTT
CDR3: CASSFTGTGETEAFF

D: .
V: TRBV5-8
size: few
J: TRBJ2-1
DNA: TGTGCCAGCAGCTTCGTAGGGAGGAGTCCCTACAATGAGCAGTTCTTC
CDR3: CASSFVGRSPYNEQFF

D: .
V: TRBV27
size: .
J: TRBJ2-4
DNA: TGTGCCAGCAGGAACGGGGGAGTCAAAAACATTCAGTACTTC
CDR3: CASRNGGVKNIQYF

D: TRBD2
V: TRBV10-3
size: .
J: TRBJ2-7
DNA: TGTGCCATCAGTGACCTAGCGGGAGATAATCGTGAGCAGTACTTC
CDR3: CAISDLAGDNREQYF